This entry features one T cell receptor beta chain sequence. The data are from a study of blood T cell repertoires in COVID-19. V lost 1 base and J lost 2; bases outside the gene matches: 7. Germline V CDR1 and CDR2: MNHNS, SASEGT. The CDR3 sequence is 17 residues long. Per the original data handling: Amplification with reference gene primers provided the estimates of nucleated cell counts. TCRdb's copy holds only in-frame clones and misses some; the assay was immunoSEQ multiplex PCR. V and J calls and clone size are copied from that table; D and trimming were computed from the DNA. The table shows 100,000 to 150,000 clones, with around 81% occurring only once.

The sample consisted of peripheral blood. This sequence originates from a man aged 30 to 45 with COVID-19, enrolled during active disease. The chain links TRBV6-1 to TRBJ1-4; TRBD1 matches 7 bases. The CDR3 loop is CASSEEEGAITNEKLFF. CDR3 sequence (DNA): TGTGCCAGCAGTGAAGAGGAGGGGGCGATTACTAATGAAAAACTGTTTTTT.